This T cell receptor beta chain was sequenced in a study of T-cell memory formation after mild COVID-19. One entry per CDR3 protein results from TCRdb running MiXCR on the 5' RACE reads. The data show some 210,000 distinct CDR3 sequences, 25% to 35% seen once. Trimming left V 6 bases short and J 1 base short, with 15 bases between. The CDR3 runs to 16 residues. CDR1 and CDR2 (germline): SNHLY, FYNNEI. V gene TRBV2 combines with J gene TRBJ2-2; perhaps TRBD2 as D (6 bases). The sample consisted of PBMCs or a T cell subset sorted from them (not recorded which). The source of this sequence is an adult woman who had mild COVID-19 (a few samples of this study predate the infection). Cell type and time point are not known. CDR3 DNA sequence: TGTGCCAGCAGCCGTGCTGGGGGGATGAACACCGGGGAGCTGTTTTTT. It encodes CASSRAGGMNTGELFF.